A single sample gave rise to the 13 T cell receptor beta chains below, sequenced in a study of control samples from healthy donors and cancer patients. The data were produced by immunoSEQ multiplex PCR, yet TCRdb's version contains in-frame clones alone and is incomplete. The repertoire holds tens of thousands of clones, approximately 89% seen once, with about 6% in the top ten. Input material: PBMCs. The receptors stem from a man aged 55 to 70 with colorectal cancer.

V is TRBV12-3 or TRBV12-4 and J is TRBJ1-2; 7 nucleotides line up with TRBD1. V was clipped by 6 bases and J by 2 bases; unmatched bases: 3. The CDR3 is 13 residues long. The CDR3 loop reads CASSLQGNYGYTF. DNA of the CDR3: TGTGCCAGCAGCTTACAGGGGAACTATGGCTACACCTTC.

The V call is TRBV10-1, the J call TRBJ2-7; possible D gene TRBD1, 5 bases. This CDR3 region has 13 residues. Germline loops: CDR1 WNHNN, CDR2 SYGVQD (reference sequence). Trimming took off 0 bases at V and 3 bases at J, with 6 bases between the two ends. The CDR3 protein is CASSESGRYEQYF. Written as DNA, the CDR3 is TGCGCCAGCAGTGAGTCGGGGCGCTACGAGCAGTACTTC.

J is TRBJ1-1 and V is TRBV5-1; 9 nucleotides line up with TRBD1. V shed 3 bases, J shed 4 bases, and the junction held 10 bases outside the gene matches. The CDR3 covers 16 residues. Germline CDR1 and CDR2: SGHRS and YFSETQ. For the CDR3, the DNA is TGCGCCAGCAGCTACATCGGGACAGGGATGTTCACTGAAGCTTTCTTT. Its protein is CASSYIGTGMFTEAFF.

This clone showed up just once. The rearrangement links TRBV28 to TRBJ1-5, with D possibly being TRBD1 (6 bases). CDR3 length: 17 amino acids. The V end lost 4 bases, the J end lost 3 bases, and 19 bases lay between the germline ends. Germline V gene lookup returns CDR1 MDHEN and CDR2 SYDVKM. The CDR3 DNA is TGTGCCAGCAGTTCGCCCTGGGCGGGGGGCCACAATCAGCCCCAGCATTTT. Translation: CASSSPWAGGHNQPQHF.

V gene TRBV7-8 combines with J gene TRBJ2-1; D gene uncertain. The V gene lost 1 base and the J gene lost 0 bases, with 7 bases spanning the gap. This CDR3 region has 15 residues. The germline V gene has CDR1 SGHVS and CDR2 FQNEAQ. The DNA for the CDR3 is TGTGCCAGCAGCTTAGTTTTCTCCTCCTACAATGAGCAGTTCTTC. Residues: CASSLVFSSYNEQFF.

The chain uses TRBV6-5 and TRBJ2-7; 7 bases are shared with TRBD2. Trimming cost V 8 bases and J 0 bases; bases outside gene matches: 10. Germline loops: CDR1 MNHEY, CDR2 SVGAGI. CDR3 length equals 15 residues. The CDR3 coding sequence is TGTGCCAGCGGGGGGGGAGGGAGGAGCTCCTACGAGCAGTACTTC. Translated: CASGGGGRSSYEQYF.

The chain links TRBV4-2 to TRBJ2-3; no clear D gene. CDR1 is LGHNA and CDR2 is YNFKEQ in the germline V gene. Trimming left V 0 bases short and J 2 bases short, with 12 bases between. The CDR3 consists of 16 residues. In DNA form, the CDR3 reads TGTGCCAGCAGCCAAGAACCCCCGTCACCCACAGATACGCAGTATTTT. This codes for CASSQEPPSPTDTQYF.

The genes are TRBV9 and TRBJ2-5; TRBD1 is a possible D gene (5 bases). V shed 0 bases and J shed 2 bases, with 11 bases lying between them. Germline V gene sequence: CDR1 SGDLS, CDR2 YYNGEE. The length of the CDR3 is 15 residues. Here the CDR3 reads CASSVGRVAQETQYF. In DNA, the CDR3 is TGTGCCAGCAGCGTAGGCAGGGTTGCTCAAGAGACCCAGTACTTC. Complete variable domain (other parts from reference TRBV9 and TRBJ2-5): DSGVTQTPKHLITATGQRVTLRCSPRSGDLSVYWYQQSLDQGLQFLIQYYNGEERAKGNILERFSAQQFPDLHSELNLSSLELGDSALYFCASSVGRVAQETQYFGPGTRLLVL.

This chain joins TRBV7-9 and TRBJ1-3, with TRBD1 matching over 9 bases. V trimming: 1 base; J trimming: 3 bases; junction bases outside the gene matches: 4. This CDR3 spans 16 amino acids. The germline CDR1 and CDR2 sequences are SEHNR and FQNEAQ (reference sequence). The CDR3 here is CASSLGDREFGNTIYF. The CDR3 region has the DNA TGTGCCAGCAGCTTAGGGGACAGGGAGTTTGGAAACACCATATATTTT.

J is TRBJ2-1 and V is TRBV2; 9 bases map to TRBD1. The J segment lost 7 bases and the V segment lost 9 bases, leaving 13 bases of the junction unmatched. Germline CDR1 is SNHLY and CDR2 is FYNNEI. This CDR3 region has 15 residues. The CDR3 reads CARETGTGYGNEQFF. The CDR3 DNA reads as TGTGCCAGGGAAACCGGGACAGGGTATGGGAATGAGCAGTTCTTC.

The V and J genes are TRBV7-9 and TRBJ1-6; 10 bases line up with TRBD1. V shed 3 bases and J 7 bases; nucleotides not matched to a gene: 12. This CDR3 is 18 amino acids long. Per the germline V gene, CDR1 is SEHNR and CDR2 is FQNEAQ (reference sequence). The CDR3 reads CASSLYRDRGVGNSPLHF. The CDR3 nucleotides are TGTGCCAGCAGCTTGTACCGGGACAGGGGAGTAGGAAATTCACCCCTCCACTTT.

The chain recombines TRBV4-1 with TRBJ1-6; 10 bases are a match to TRBD1. From germline, CDR1 is MGHRA and CDR2 YSYEKL. CDR3 length: 17 residues. J lost 7 bases, V lost 2 bases, and 8 bases had no gene match. The CDR3 reads CASSQYRDRGVNSPLHF. The CDR3 region has the DNA TGCGCCAGCAGCCAATACCGGGACAGGGGAGTCAATTCACCCCTCCACTTT.

The rearrangement joins TRBV28 to TRBJ1-5, with a possible D match to TRBD1 (5 bases). Germline V CDR1 and CDR2: MDHEN, SYDVKM. V lost 7 bases and J 3 bases, leaving 13 bases between the germline ends. The CDR3 totals 14 residues. The CDR3 DNA is TGTGCCAGCAAACCCCCAGGGTTCAATCAGCCCCAGCATTTT. Protein product: CASKPPGFNQPQHF.